Shown below are 25 T cell receptor beta chains from a single sample sequenced in a study of blood T cells in healthy people across ages. A second PCR, run for 7 to 11 cycles, used a sample-barcoded 5' primer plus a J-beta primer mix. TCRdb redid the calling of the 5' RACE reads with MiXCR, one entry per CDR3 protein. The sample consists of some 1,800,000 distinct CDR3 sequences, 30% to 40% of them appearing once. The sequencing input was blood. The receptors originated from a human donor in good health.

The chain carries TRBV7-9 and TRBJ1-5, with a weak D call TRBD1 (6 bases). V was cut by 5 bases and J by 5 bases, with 13 bases left in between. The CDR3 length is 14 residues. Germline V gene lookup returns CDR1 SEHNR and CDR2 FQNEAQ (reference sequence). CDR3 protein: CASSTTNRDQPQHF. The DNA of the CDR3 is TGTGCCAGCAGCACCACCAACAGGGATCAGCCCCAGCATTTT.

The chain has TRBV28 and TRBJ2-7; D gene ambiguous. The V gene lost 10 bases and the J gene lost 1 base, with 11 bases spanning the gap. Germline CDR1 reads MDHEN; CDR2 reads SYDVKM. This CDR3 spans 12 amino acids. The CDR3 bases are TGTGCCATCATGGAAGGGTCCTACGAGCAGTACTTC. It encodes CAIMEGSYEQYF.

Of note for this clonotype: The junction and the germline gene differ at one end; a read error may be behind it. V and J are TRBV7-3 and TRBJ2-1; TRBD1 agrees at 10 bases. CDR1 is SGHTA and CDR2 is FQGTGA in the germline V gene. The CDR3 consists of 17 residues. The CDR3 spells CASSLKLSGQGNNERFF. CDR3 DNA: TGTGCCAGCAGCTTAAAGTTATCGGGACAGGGGAACAATGAGCGGTTCTTC. Full variable domain (missing parts from reference TRBV7-3 and TRBJ2-1): GAGVSQTPSNKVTEKGKYVELRCDPISGHTALYWYRQSLGQGPEFLIYFQGTGAADDSGLPNDRFFAVRPEGSVSTLKIQRTERGDSAVYLCASSLKLSGQGNNERFFGPGTRLTVL.

To note about this clonotype: A clone one base away is much larger, so this may be a read error. The chain links TRBV4-1 to TRBJ1-4; D remains ambiguous. The CDR3 length is 15 residues. Germline CDR1 is MGHRA and CDR2 is YSYEKL. The ends were cut back, 1 base at V and 1 base at J, with 7 bases in the middle. CDR3 sequence (DNA): TGCGCCAGCAGCCAAGGGGCAGGAACTAATGAAAAACTGTTTTTT. Its protein is CASSQGAGTNEKLFF.

The gene calls are TRBV24-1 and TRBJ2-1, with 13 bases identical to TRBD2. The V gene's germline CDR1 is KGHDR and CDR2 SFDVKD. This CDR3 region has 16 residues. Trimming took 2 bases from V and 5 from J; bases not matched to a gene: 2. CDR3 sequence reads: CATSDWGTSGDNEQFF. The CDR3, as DNA: TGTGCCACCAGTGATTGGGGGACTAGCGGGGACAATGAGCAGTTCTTC.

This clonotype came up a few times. The rearrangement uses TRBV12-5 and TRBJ1-2, with D maybe TRBD1 (5 bases). Germline V gene sequence: CDR1 LGHNT, CDR2 FRNRAP. V lost 6 bases, J lost 8 bases, and 19 bases lay in between. The length of the CDR3 is 14 residues. The CDR3 bases are TGTGCTAGTGGGACCCAGGGATTTTTGTACGGCTACACCTTC. Translated, it gives CASGTQGFLYGYTF.

This clonotype was recorded at least ten times. The chain employs TRBV12-3 or TRBV12-4 and TRBJ2-5; 12 positions agree with TRBD2. The CDR3 is 13 amino acids. V lost 3 bases, J lost 13 bases, and 6 bases stayed unmatched. The CDR3 sequence: CASSFGTSGSPYF. Written as DNA, the CDR3 is TGTGCCAGCAGTTTTGGGACTAGCGGGTCTCCGTACTTC.

The sample holds a few counts of this clonotype. V is TRBV20-1 and J is TRBJ1-2; a possible D gene is TRBD1 (6 bases). Germline CDR1 reads DFQATT; CDR2 reads SNEGSKA (reference sequence). V lost 1 base to trimming and J lost 4 bases, with 16 bases between them. CDR3 size: 15 residues. The CDR3 here is CSARVVGRGTYGYTF. The CDR3 DNA is TGCAGTGCTAGAGTAGTGGGTAGGGGGACCTATGGCTACACCTTC.

As concerns this clonotype: A much larger clone is a single base away; this may be a read error. The chain links TRBV15 to TRBJ1-5; TRBD1 aligns across 10 bases. CDR1 is LNHNV, CDR2 YYDKDF, per germline (reference sequence). This CDR3 spans 15 amino acids. CDR3: CASSSDRGQGQPQHF. CDR3 nucleotide sequence: TGTGCCTCCAGCAGTGACAGGGGGCAAGGGCAGCCCCAGCATTTT. The full variable domain, in which reference TRBV15 and TRBJ1-5 provide the parts outside the CDR3, is DAMVIQNPRYQVTQFGKPVTLSCSQTLNHNVMYWYQQKSSQAPKLLFHYYDKDFNNEADTPDNFQSRRPNTSFCFLDIRSPGLGDTAMYLCASSSDRGQGQPQHFGDGTRLSIL.

The chain joins TRBV20-1 to TRBJ2-4; the D call may be TRBD1 or TRBD2 (6 bases each). TRBJ2-7 matches the DNA end more closely, so the J call is doubtful. The CDR3 is 17 amino acids. The V gene's germline CDR1 is DFQATT and CDR2 SNEGSKA (reference sequence). The chain's CDR3 is CSARDSEAGQTPCEQYF. Written as DNA, the CDR3 is TGCAGTGCTAGAGATTCTGAGGCGGGACAAACTCCCTGCGAGCAGTACTTC.

The chain recombines TRBV29-1 with TRBJ2-1, with D uncertain. The V gene lost 4 bases and the J gene lost 4 bases, with 11 bases spanning the gap. This CDR3 contains 13 residues. Germline V gene lookup returns CDR1 SQVTM and CDR2 ANQGSEA. CDR3 loop: CSVAALMYNEQFF. The CDR3 DNA sequence: TGCAGCGTTGCAGCCCTGATGTACAATGAGCAGTTCTTC.

The V gene is TRBV9, the J gene TRBJ1-2; D gene unclear. Germline CDR1 and CDR2: SGDLS and YYNGEE. The CDR3 consists of 15 residues. V was trimmed by 4 bases and J by 4 bases, leaving 17 bases between them. This chain's CDR3 is CASSPTAGVSYGYTF. The CDR3 coding sequence is TGTGCCAGCAGCCCCACGGCCGGGGTTAGCTATGGCTACACCTTC.

The CDR3 nucleotides read TGTGCCAGCAGTTACAGTATAAGTCCCCCTGGAGACGAGCAGTACTTC. Translation gives CASSYSISPPGDEQYF. The chain uses TRBV25-1 and TRBJ2-7; D unclear. CDR3 length: 16 amino acids. In germline, CDR1 is MGHDK, CDR2 SYGVNS. The V and J ends lost 5 bases and 5 bases respectively, with 22 bases between them.

This clonotype has just a few counts. Mismatch with germline at one junction end may stem from a read error. The chain employs TRBV4-3 and TRBJ2-1; D is undetermined. CDR3 length: 14 amino acids. CDR1 LGHNA and CDR2 YSLEER come from the germline V gene. The CDR3 DNA follows: TGTGCCAGCAGCCAAGGCGGCGCCTACAATGAGCAGTTCTTC. This gives the protein CASSQGGAYNEQFF.

This clonotype was observed a handful of times. This CDR3 reads CASGQQGPNTEAFF. CDR3 DNA sequence: TGCGCCAGCGGACAACAGGGCCCGAACACTGAAGCTTTCTTT. The rearrangement uses TRBV5-1 and TRBJ1-1; possibly TRBD1 for D (6 bases). CDR3 size: 14 residues. V was pared by 7 bases and J by 1 base, with 14 bases between. Germline CDR1 is SGHRS and CDR2 is YFSETQ.

A few counts support this clonotype. The chain joins TRBV20-1 to TRBJ2-5; 9 positions match TRBD2. Germline trimming cut 6 bases from V and 5 bases from J; bases unmatched to any gene: 7. This CDR3 spans 13 amino acids. Germline CDR1 DFQATT, CDR2 SNEGSKA (reference sequence). The CDR3 DNA is TGCAGTGCCCCTAGCGGGGATAGCGAGACCCAGTACTTC. The encoded protein is CSAPSGDSETQYF.

The table lists this clonotype with many counts. V usage is TRBV28 and J usage is TRBJ2-7; a weak D match, TRBD2 (7 bases). The germline V and J ends were trimmed by 5 bases and 4 bases, with 24 bases remaining between them. The CDR3 runs 17 residues. CDR1 is MDHEN and CDR2 is SYDVKM in the germline V gene. CDR3 bases: TGTGCCAGCAGTCCAGGGAGGGGGGGGCGCAGCTCGTACGAGCAGTACTTC. Its translation: CASSPGRGGRSSYEQYF. The full variable domain, rest sourced from reference TRBV28 and TRBJ2-7, is DVKVTQSSRYLVKRTGEKVFLECVQDMDHENMFWYRQDPGLGLRLIYFSYDVKMKEKGDIPEGYSVSREKKERFSLILESASTNQTSMYLCASSPGRGGRSSYEQYFGPGTRLTVT.

The genes are TRBV7-2 and TRBJ2-1; 10 nucleotides align to TRBD1. Germline lookup yields CDR1 SGHTA and CDR2 FQGNSA. The CDR3 is 13 amino acids. V shed 5 bases and J 10 bases; nucleotides not matched to a gene: 5. The CDR3 DNA is TGTGCCAGCAGCAAAAAGACAGGGGGCGAGCAGTTCTTC. Encoded protein: CASSKKTGGEQFF.

The chain joins TRBV20-1 to TRBJ2-1; tentatively, D is TRBD2 (6 bases). This CDR3 has 14 amino acids. Deletions cut 5 bases from V and 5 bases from J, with 16 bases between. CDR1 DFQATT and CDR2 SNEGSKA come from the germline V gene (reference sequence). The CDR3 protein is CSADAGSENNEQFF. CDR3 DNA: TGCAGTGCTGATGCGGGAAGCGAGAACAATGAGCAGTTCTTC.

The chain links TRBV7-2 to TRBJ1-5, with 12 bases lining up with TRBD1. The CDR3 is 15 amino acids. The J segment lost 5 bases and the V segment lost 5 bases, leaving 4 bases of the junction unmatched. The germline V gene has CDR1 SGHTA and CDR2 FQGNSA. The CDR3 here is CASSAGTGGYQPQHF. The CDR3 coding sequence is TGTGCCAGCAGCGCCGGGACAGGGGGCTATCAGCCCCAGCATTTT.

V and J are TRBV6-6 and TRBJ2-2, with D unresolved. V shed 7 bases and J shed 4 bases, with 16 bases lying between them. Germline assignment: CDR1 MNHNY and CDR2 SVGAGI (reference sequence). The CDR3 loop spans 15 amino acids. The CDR3 spells CASNGKGSFTGELFF. CDR3 in DNA: TGTGCCAGCAATGGGAAAGGTAGCTTCACCGGGGAGCTGTTTTTT.

V usage is TRBV4-1 and J usage is TRBJ1-6; no clear D. V was clipped by 1 base and J by 7 bases, with 11 bases between them. This CDR3 region has 15 residues. CDR1 and CDR2 from the germline V gene are MGHRA and YSYEKL. CDR3 loop: CASSQVADSNSPLHF. The DNA for the CDR3 is TGCGCCAGCAGCCAAGTTGCCGATTCGAATTCACCCCTCCACTTT.

This chain joins TRBV15 and TRBJ2-7; D unresolved. The CDR3 is 16 residues long. From germline, CDR1 is LNHNV and CDR2 YYDKDF (reference sequence). V lost 1 base, J lost 0 bases, and 13 bases lay in between. The CDR3 DNA sequence: TGTGCCACCAGCAGAGGTTACCTACCGAGCTCCTACGAGCAGTACTTC. Encoded protein: CATSRGYLPSSYEQYF.

Here the CDR3 reads CASSVGIGGYYEQYF. CDR3 sequence (DNA): TGTGCCAGCAGCGTAGGAATTGGGGGTTACTACGAGCAGTACTTC. The chain combines TRBV9 with TRBJ2-7; D is possibly TRBD1 or TRBD2 (5 bases each). The germline CDR1 and CDR2 sequences are SGDLS and YYNGEE. The CDR3 loop spans 15 amino acids. V lost 0 bases and J 3 bases, leaving 13 bases between the germline ends. The full variable domain, in which reference TRBV9 and TRBJ2-7 provide the parts outside the CDR3, is DSGVTQTPKHLITATGQRVTLRCSPRSGDLSVYWYQQSLDQGLQFLIQYYNGEERAKGNILERFSAQQFPDLHSELNLSSLELGDSALYFCASSVGIGGYYEQYFGPGTRLTVT.

The chain joins TRBV6-9 to TRBJ1-4; weak D call: TRBD1 (5 bases). The germline CDR1 and CDR2 sequences are MNHGY and SVAAGI. This CDR3 has 13 residues. Trimming removed 5 bases at V and 8 bases at J, with 12 bases between. Here the CDR3 reads CASSRGGVEKLFF. The CDR3 nucleotides are TGTGCCAGCAGTCGGGGGGGTGTAGAAAAACTGTTTTTT.